This T cell receptor (beta chain) was observed in a study of blood T cell repertoires in COVID-19. Across the whole study: Specimens from acute and convalescent COVID-19 originated in the United States, Italy and Spain. In each case, the material was cDNA or gDNA derived from T cells, B-cell-depleted T cells, or PBMCs.

Per the study methods: Using reference gene primer amplification, nucleated cell counts were estimated. This table comes from immunoSEQ multiplex PCR, and its TCRdb copy is limited to in-frame clones, with some not included. V, J and clone size derive from that table, while D and trimming were established from the DNA sequence. This sample has 60,000 to 70,000 clones, with approximately 85% found just once. Germline-derived CDR1 and CDR2 are SGHTA and FQGNSA. V lost 2 bases and J lost 10, with 18 bases in between. The CDR3 runs 15 residues. The specimen sequenced was peripheral blood. The rearrangement links TRBV7-2 to TRBJ2-1; possible D gene TRBD2, 6 bases. The TCR comes from a man aged 50 to 60 with acute or convalescent COVID-19. The DNA for the CDR3 is TGTGCCAGCAGCTTAAGGACTACCGGGCGCGGGGAGCAGTTCTTC. Amino acid sequence: CASSLRTTGRGEQFF.